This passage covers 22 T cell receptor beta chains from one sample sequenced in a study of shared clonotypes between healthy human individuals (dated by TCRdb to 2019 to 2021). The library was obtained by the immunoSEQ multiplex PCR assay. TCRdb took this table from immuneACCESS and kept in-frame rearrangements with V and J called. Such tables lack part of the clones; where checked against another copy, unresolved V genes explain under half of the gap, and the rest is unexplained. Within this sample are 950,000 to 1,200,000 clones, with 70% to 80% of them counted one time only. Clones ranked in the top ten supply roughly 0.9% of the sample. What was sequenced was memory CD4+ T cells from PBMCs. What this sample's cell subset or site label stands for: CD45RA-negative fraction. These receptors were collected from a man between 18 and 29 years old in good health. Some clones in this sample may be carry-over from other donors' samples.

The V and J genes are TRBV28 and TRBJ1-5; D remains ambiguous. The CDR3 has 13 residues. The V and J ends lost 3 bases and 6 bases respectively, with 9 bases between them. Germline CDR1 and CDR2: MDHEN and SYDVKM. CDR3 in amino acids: CASSLGMSQPQHF. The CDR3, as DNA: TGTGCCAGCAGTTTGGGGATGTCTCAGCCCCAGCATTTT.

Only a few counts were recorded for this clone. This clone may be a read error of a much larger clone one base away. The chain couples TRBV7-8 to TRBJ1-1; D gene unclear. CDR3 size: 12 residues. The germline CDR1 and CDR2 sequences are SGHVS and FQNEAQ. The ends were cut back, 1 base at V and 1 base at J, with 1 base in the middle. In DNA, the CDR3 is TGTGCCAGCAGCTTAGAGAACACTGAAGCTTTCTTT. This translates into CASSLENTEAFF.

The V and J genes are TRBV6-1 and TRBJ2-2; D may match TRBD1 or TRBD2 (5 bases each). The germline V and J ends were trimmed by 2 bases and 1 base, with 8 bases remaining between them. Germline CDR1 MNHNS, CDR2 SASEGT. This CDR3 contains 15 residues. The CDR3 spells CASSEPGRNTGELFF. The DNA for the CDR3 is TGTGCCAGCAGTGAACCGGGACGGAACACCGGGGAGCTGTTTTTT.

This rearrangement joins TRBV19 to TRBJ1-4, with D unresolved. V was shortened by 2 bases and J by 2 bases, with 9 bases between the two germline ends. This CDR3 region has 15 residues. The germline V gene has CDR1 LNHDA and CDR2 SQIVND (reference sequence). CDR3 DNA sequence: TGTGCCAGTAGTATAAAGGCGGGCACTAATGAAAAACTGTTTTTT. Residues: CASSIKAGTNEKLFF. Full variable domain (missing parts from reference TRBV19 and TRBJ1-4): DGGITQSPKYLFRKEGQNVTLSCEQNLNHDAMYWYRQDPGQGLRLIYYSQIVNDFQKGDIAEGYSVSREKKESFPLTVTSAQKNPTAFYLCASSIKAGTNEKLFFGSGTQLSVL.

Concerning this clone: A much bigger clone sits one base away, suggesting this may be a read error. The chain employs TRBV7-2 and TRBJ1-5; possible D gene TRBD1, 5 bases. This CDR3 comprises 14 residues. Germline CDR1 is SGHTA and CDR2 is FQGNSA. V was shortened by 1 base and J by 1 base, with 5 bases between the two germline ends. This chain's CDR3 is CASSLEGSNQPQHF. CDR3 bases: TGTGCCAGCAGCTTAGAGGGGAGCAATCAGCCCCAGCATTTT. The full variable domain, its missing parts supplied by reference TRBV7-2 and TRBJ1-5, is GAGVSQSPSNKVTEKGKDVELRCDPISGHTALYWYRQSLGQGLEFLIYFQGNSAPDKSGLPSDRFSAERTGGSVSTLTIQRTQQEDSAVYLCASSLEGSNQPQHFGDGTRLSIL.

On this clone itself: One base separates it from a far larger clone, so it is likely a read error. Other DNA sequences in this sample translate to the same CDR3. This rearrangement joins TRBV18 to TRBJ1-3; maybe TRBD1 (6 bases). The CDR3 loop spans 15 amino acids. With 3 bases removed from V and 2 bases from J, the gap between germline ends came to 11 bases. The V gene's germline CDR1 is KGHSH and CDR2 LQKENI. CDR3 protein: CASSPSTGPGNTIYF. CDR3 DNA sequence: TGTGCCAGCTCACCGAGCACAGGGCCTGGAAACACCATATATTTT.

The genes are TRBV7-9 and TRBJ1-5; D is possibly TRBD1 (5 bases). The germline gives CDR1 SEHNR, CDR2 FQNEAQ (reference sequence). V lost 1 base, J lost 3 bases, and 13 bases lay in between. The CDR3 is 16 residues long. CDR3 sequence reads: CASSLVVGAINQPQHF. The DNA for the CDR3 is TGTGCCAGCAGCTTAGTTGTAGGGGCTATCAATCAGCCCCAGCATTTT.

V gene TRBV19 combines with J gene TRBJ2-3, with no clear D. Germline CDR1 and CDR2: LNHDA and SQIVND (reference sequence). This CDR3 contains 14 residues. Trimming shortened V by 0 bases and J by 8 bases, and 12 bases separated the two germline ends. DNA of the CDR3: TGTGCCAGTAGTATAGATCAAGGCAGAGCTACGCAGTATTTT. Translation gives CASSIDQGRATQYF.

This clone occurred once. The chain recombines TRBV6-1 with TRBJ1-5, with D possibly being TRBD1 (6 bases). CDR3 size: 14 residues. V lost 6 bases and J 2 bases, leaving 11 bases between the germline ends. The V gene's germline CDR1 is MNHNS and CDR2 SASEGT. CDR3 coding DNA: TGTGCCAGCAGGCCCGCAGGGGGCAATCAGCCCCAGCATTTT. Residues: CASRPAGGNQPQHF.

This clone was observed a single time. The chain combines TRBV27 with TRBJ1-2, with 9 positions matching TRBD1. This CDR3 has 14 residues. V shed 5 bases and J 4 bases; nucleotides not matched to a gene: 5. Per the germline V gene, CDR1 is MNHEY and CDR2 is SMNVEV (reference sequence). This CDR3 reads CASSPMGQGYGYTF. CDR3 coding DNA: TGTGCCAGCAGTCCCATGGGACAGGGCTATGGCTACACCTTC.

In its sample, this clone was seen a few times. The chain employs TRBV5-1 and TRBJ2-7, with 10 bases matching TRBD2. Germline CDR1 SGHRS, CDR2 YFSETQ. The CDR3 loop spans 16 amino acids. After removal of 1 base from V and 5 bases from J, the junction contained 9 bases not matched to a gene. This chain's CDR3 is CASSLQGSGRIDEQYF. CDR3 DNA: TGCGCCAGCAGCTTGCAGGGTAGCGGGAGGATCGACGAGCAGTACTTC.

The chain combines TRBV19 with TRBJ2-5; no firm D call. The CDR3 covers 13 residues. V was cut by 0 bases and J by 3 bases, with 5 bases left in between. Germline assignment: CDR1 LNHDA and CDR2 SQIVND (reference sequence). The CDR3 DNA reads TGTGCCAGTAGTATAGATCTAGAAGAGACCCAGTACTTC. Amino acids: CASSIDLEETQYF. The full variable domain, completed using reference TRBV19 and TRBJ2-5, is DGGITQSPKYLFRKEGQNVTLSCEQNLNHDAMYWYRQDPGQGLRLIYYSQIVNDFQKGDIAEGYSVSREKKESFPLTVTSAQKNPTAFYLCASSIDLEETQYFGPGTRLLVL.

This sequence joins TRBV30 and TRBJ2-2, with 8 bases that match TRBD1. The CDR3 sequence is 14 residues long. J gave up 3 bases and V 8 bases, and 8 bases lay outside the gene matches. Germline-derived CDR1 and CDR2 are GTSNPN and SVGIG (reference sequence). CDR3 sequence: CADDRGTDTGELFF. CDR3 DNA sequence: TGTGCCGATGACAGGGGCACGGACACCGGGGAGCTGTTTTTT.

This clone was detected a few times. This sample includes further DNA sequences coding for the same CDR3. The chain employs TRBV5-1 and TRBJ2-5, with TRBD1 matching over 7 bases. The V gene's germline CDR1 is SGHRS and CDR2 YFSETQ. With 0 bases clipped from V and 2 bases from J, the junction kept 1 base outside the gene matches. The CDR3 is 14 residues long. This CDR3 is CASSLEGQQETQYF. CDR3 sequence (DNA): TGCGCCAGCAGCTTGGAGGGACAGCAAGAGACCCAGTACTTC.

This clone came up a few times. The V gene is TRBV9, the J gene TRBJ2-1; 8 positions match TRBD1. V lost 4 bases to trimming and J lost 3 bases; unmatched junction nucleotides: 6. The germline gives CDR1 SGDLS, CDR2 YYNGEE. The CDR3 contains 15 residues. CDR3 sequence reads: CASSFSGGLYNEQFF. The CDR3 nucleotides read TGTGCCAGCAGCTTTTCAGGGGGCCTCTACAATGAGCAGTTCTTC.

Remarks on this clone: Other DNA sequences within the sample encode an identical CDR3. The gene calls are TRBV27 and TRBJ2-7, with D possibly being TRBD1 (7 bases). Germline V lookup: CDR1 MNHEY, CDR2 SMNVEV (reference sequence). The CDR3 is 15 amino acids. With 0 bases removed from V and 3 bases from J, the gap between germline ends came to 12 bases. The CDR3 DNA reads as TGTGCCAGCAGTTTATCGTGGCAGGGGGGCTACGAGCAGTACTTC. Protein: CASSLSWQGGYEQYF.

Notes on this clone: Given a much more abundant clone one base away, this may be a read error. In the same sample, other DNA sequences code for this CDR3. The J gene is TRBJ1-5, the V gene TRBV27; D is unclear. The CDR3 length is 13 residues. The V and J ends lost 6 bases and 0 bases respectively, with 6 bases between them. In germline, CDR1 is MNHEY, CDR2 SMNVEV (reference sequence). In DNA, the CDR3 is TGTGCCAGCAGCCGATATAGCAATCAGCCCCAGCATTTT. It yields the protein CASSRYSNQPQHF.

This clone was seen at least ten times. CDR3 nucleotide sequence: TGTGCCAGCAGCCAAGCAATCGGGAAATCGGACTACACCTTC. Translation: CASSQAIGKSDYTF. This chain links TRBV14 with TRBJ1-2; D uncertain. Deletions cut 1 base from V and 10 bases from J, with 16 bases between. Germline lookup yields CDR1 SGHDN and CDR2 FVKESK. There are 14 residues in the CDR3.

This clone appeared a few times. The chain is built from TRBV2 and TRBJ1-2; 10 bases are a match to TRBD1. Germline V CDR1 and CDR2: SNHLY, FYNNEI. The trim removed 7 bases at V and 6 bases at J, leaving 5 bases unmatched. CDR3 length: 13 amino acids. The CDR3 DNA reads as TGTGCCAGCACGTTCGACAGGGGGCATGGCTACACCTTC. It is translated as CASTFDRGHGYTF.

The CDR3 nucleotides are TGTGCCAGCAGTGAATTTTGGGTTCCCATAGATGGCTACACCTTC. It is translated as CASSEFWVPIDGYTF. V usage is TRBV25-1 and J usage is TRBJ1-2; D gene unclear. The germline V and J ends were trimmed by 1 base and 6 bases, with 15 bases remaining between them. The CDR3 runs 15 residues. Germline loops: CDR1 MGHDK, CDR2 SYGVNS.

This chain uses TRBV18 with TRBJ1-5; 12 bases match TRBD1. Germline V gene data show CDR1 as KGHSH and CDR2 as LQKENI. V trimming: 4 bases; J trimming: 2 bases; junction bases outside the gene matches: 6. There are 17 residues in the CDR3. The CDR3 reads CASSLGTGGPGNQPQHF. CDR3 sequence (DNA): TGTGCCAGCTCACTCGGGACAGGGGGCCCGGGCAATCAGCCCCAGCATTTT.

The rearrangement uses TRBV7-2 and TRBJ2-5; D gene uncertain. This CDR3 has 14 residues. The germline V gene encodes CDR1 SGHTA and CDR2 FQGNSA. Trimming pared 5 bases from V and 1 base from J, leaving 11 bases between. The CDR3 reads CASSPRRSQETQYF. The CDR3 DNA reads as TGTGCCAGCAGCCCCAGGAGAAGCCAAGAGACCCAGTACTTC.